A single sample gave rise to the 25 T cell receptor beta chains below, sequenced in a study of shared clonotypes between healthy human individuals. Profiling relied on immunoSEQ multiplex PCR, and the TCRdb table lists in-frame clones only, not all of them. The sample lists approximately 2.1 million clones, 80% to 95% seen once, with roughly 0.36% in the top ten. The sample taken for sequencing was naive CD4+ T cells from PBMCs. The subset is: CD45RA+ positively selected. These TCRs come from a young man in good health. Some clones in this sample may be carry-over from other donors' samples.

The rearrangement joins TRBV7-9 to TRBJ2-7, with D possibly being TRBD2 (6 bases). The V gene's germline CDR1 is SEHNR and CDR2 FQNEAQ (reference sequence). The CDR3 loop spans 15 amino acids. V gave up 3 bases and J gave up 0 bases, with 12 bases separating them. DNA of the CDR3: TGTGCCAGCAGCTTCGGGACTCAGAGCTCCTACGAGCAGTACTTC. It encodes CASSFGTQSSYEQYF.

For this clone: Other DNA sequences within the sample encode an identical CDR3. The chain carries TRBV5-1 and TRBJ2-7; D is ambiguous. Trimming left V 4 bases short and J 0 bases short, with 11 bases between. Per germline, CDR1 SGHRS and CDR2 YFSETQ. There are 14 residues in the CDR3. CDR3 bases: TGCGCCAGCAGCCCCACAGTTGGCTCCTACGAGCAGTACTTC. This translates into CASSPTVGSYEQYF.

V and J are TRBV5-1 and TRBJ2-5; a possible D gene is TRBD1 (6 bases). The CDR3 is made up of 14 amino acids. V lost 4 bases, J lost 4 bases, and 14 bases lay in between. CDR1 is SGHRS, CDR2 YFSETQ, per germline. The CDR3 loop is CASSRTASGETQYF. The DNA for the CDR3 is TGCGCCAGCAGCCGGACAGCGTCGGGAGAGACCCAGTACTTC.

A note on this clone: The same CDR3 is also encoded by other DNA sequences in this sample. The V and J genes are TRBV9 and TRBJ2-1; D ambiguous. CDR3 size: 11 residues. Germline V gene lookup returns CDR1 SGDLS and CDR2 YYNGEE. V gave up 0 bases and J gave up 7 bases, with 2 bases separating them. The CDR3, as DNA: TGTGCCAGCAGCGTAGCTAATGAGCAGTTCTTC. It yields the protein CASSVANEQFF.

The CDR3 nucleotides read TGCAGCGGGGGCCCGGGACAGGGGGCCGGCAATGAGCAGTTCTTC. It encodes CSGGPGQGAGNEQFF. The chain joins TRBV29-1 to TRBJ2-1; 12 bases map to TRBD1. Germline CDR1 and CDR2: SQVTM and ANQGSEA. This CDR3 is 15 amino acids long. V gave up 7 bases and J gave up 6 bases; unmatched junction bases: 10.

The chain's CDR3 is CASSEYDFGRRGWENEQFF. DNA of the CDR3: TGCGCCAGCAGTGAGTACGATTTTGGGAGGAGAGGGTGGGAAAATGAGCAGTTCTTC. The chain uses TRBV10-1 and TRBJ2-1, with a tentative D call TRBD2 (6 bases). V was pared by 1 base and J by 7 bases, with 26 bases between. Germline CDR1 reads WNHNN; CDR2 reads SYGVQD (reference sequence). CDR3 length equals 19 residues.

The chain joins TRBV7-9 to TRBJ2-2; D might be TRBD1 or TRBD2, each matching 6 bases. This CDR3 spans 14 amino acids. With 2 bases removed from V and 6 bases from J, the gap between germline ends came to 10 bases. The V gene's germline CDR1 is SEHNR and CDR2 FQNEAQ (reference sequence). The CDR3 sequence: CASSLLEGAGELFF. In nucleotides, the CDR3 is TGTGCCAGCAGCTTACTGGAGGGGGCCGGGGAGCTGTTTTTT.

This chain links TRBV30 with TRBJ1-5; TRBD1 is a possible D gene (6 bases). The V gene lost 2 bases and the J gene lost 1 base, with 9 bases spanning the gap. Germline V gene lookup returns CDR1 GTSNPN and CDR2 SVGIG (reference sequence). CDR3 length: 14 residues. The CDR3 DNA follows: TGTGCCTGGAGTCCCGGGACAAGCAATCAGCCCCAGCATTTT. It yields the protein CAWSPGTSNQPQHF.

The chain joins TRBV5-8 to TRBJ2-7; 10 bases line up with TRBD1. The germline CDR1 and CDR2 sequences are SGHTS and YDEGEE. CDR3 length equals 16 residues. V gave up 4 bases and J gave up 6 bases; unmatched junction bases: 13. Here the CDR3 DNA reads TGTGCCAGCAGCACAGAACCGGGACAGGGGTTAGGCGAGCAGTACTTC. Its translation: CASSTEPGQGLGEQYF.

The chain uses TRBV19 and TRBJ1-1, with D possibly matching TRBD1 (5 bases). The V and J ends lost 7 bases and 4 bases respectively, with 16 bases between them. Germline V gene data show CDR1 as LNHDA and CDR2 as SQIVND (reference sequence). This CDR3 spans 14 amino acids. DNA for the CDR3: TGTGCCAGTATCGGAGCAGGGTATCGCACTGAAGCTTTCTTT. Protein: CASIGAGYRTEAFF. The variable domain in full, completed from reference TRBV19 and TRBJ1-1, reads DGGITQSPKYLFRKEGQNVTLSCEQNLNHDAMYWYRQDPGQGLRLIYYSQIVNDFQKGDIAEGYSVSREKKESFPLTVTSAQKNPTAFYLCASIGAGYRTEAFFGQGTRLTVV.

The V gene is TRBV28, the J gene TRBJ2-7; 9 bases agree with TRBD2. Trimming took 5 bases from V and 3 from J; bases not matched to a gene: 5. The CDR3 sequence is 14 residues long. Looked up from germline, CDR1 is MDHEN and CDR2 is SYDVKM. Here the CDR3 DNA reads TGTGCCAGCAGTGGAGCGGGAGGACTCTACGAGCAGTACTTC. This translates into CASSGAGGLYEQYF.

This clone was seen just once. The chain recombines TRBV9 with TRBJ1-2; tentative D call: TRBD1 (5 bases). Germline V gene data show CDR1 as SGDLS and CDR2 as YYNGEE. CDR3 length: 13 residues. Trimming took off 2 bases at V and 4 bases at J, with 9 bases between the two ends. The CDR3 nucleotides read TGTGCCAGCAGCGTGGACATAGGCTATGGCTACACCTTC. Its translation: CASSVDIGYGYTF.

Details on this clone: The same CDR3 can be traced to other DNA sequences in this sample. The J gene is TRBJ2-7, the V gene TRBV5-6; 15 bases are a match to TRBD2. CDR3 size: 15 residues. Germline V gene lookup returns CDR1 SGHDT and CDR2 YYEEEE. After removal of 4 bases from V and 4 bases from J, the junction contained 3 bases not matched to a gene. CDR3 nucleotide sequence: TGTGCCAGCAGCCCGGGACTAGCGGGAGGTTACGAGCAGTACTTC. It is translated as CASSPGLAGGYEQYF.

The chain combines TRBV4-1 with TRBJ2-5; weak D call: TRBD1 (5 bases). Germline V gene data show CDR1 as MGHRA and CDR2 as YSYEKL. This CDR3 has 12 residues. V lost 3 bases, J lost 9 bases, and 11 bases lay in between. Here the CDR3 reads CASSHSLGAQYF. The CDR3 nucleotides read TGCGCCAGCAGCCATTCTTTAGGGGCCCAGTACTTC.

The chain couples TRBV14 to TRBJ2-7, with D hard to call. The CDR3 loop spans 14 amino acids. Trimming left V 4 bases short and J 2 bases short, with 12 bases between. Germline V gives CDR1 SGHDN, CDR2 FVKESK. As DNA, the CDR3 is TGTGCCAGCAGCCCCTTGCGGCAACCCTACGAGCAGTACTTC. This encodes CASSPLRQPYEQYF.

This clone has more than one count but fewer than ten. V usage is TRBV6-1 and J usage is TRBJ1-1; no definite D call. Looked up from germline, CDR1 is MNHNS and CDR2 is SASEGT. The CDR3 has 15 amino acids. The germline V and J ends were trimmed by 3 bases and 5 bases, with 16 bases remaining between them. The CDR3 DNA is TGTGCCAGCAGTGACCGGAAAATCAGAGGGACTGAAGCTTTCTTT. This gives the protein CASSDRKIRGTEAFF.

This clone was counted a few times. The V call is TRBV7-9, the J call TRBJ2-2; D perhaps matches TRBD1 (5 bases). Germline-derived CDR1 and CDR2 are SEHNR and FQNEAQ (reference sequence). This CDR3 region has 15 residues. Trimming cost V 1 base and J 1 base, with 7 bases left between them. DNA for the CDR3: TGTGCCAGCAGCTTAGGACAGCTGAACACCGGGGAGCTGTTTTTT. Its protein is CASSLGQLNTGELFF.

This clone is a singleton in its sample. This sequence joins TRBV2 and TRBJ2-2; D perhaps matches TRBD2 (6 bases). Germline lookup yields CDR1 SNHLY and CDR2 FYNNEI. The germline V and J ends were trimmed by 4 bases and 6 bases, with 9 bases remaining between them. The CDR3 is 13 residues long. The CDR3 nucleotides are TGTGCCAGCAGTGCGGAGGGTGCCGGGGAGCTGTTTTTT. Translating it yields CASSAEGAGELFF.

The J gene is TRBJ2-2, the V gene TRBV2, with 10 bases lining up with TRBD2. Germline loops: CDR1 SNHLY, CDR2 FYNNEI. V lost 8 bases and J lost 4; bases outside the gene matches: 7. The CDR3 spans 15 residues. CDR3 amino acids: CASGASGSSTGELFF. The CDR3 region has the DNA TGTGCCAGCGGGGCTAGCGGGAGTTCCACCGGGGAGCTGTTTTTT.

V usage is TRBV29-1 and J usage is TRBJ2-5, with D unclear. The CDR3 loop spans 12 amino acids. Trimming took off 2 bases at V and 3 bases at J, with 7 bases between the two ends. Germline CDR1 is SQVTM and CDR2 is ANQGSEA. CDR3: CSVEPYEETQYF. CDR3 nucleotide sequence: TGCAGCGTTGAACCGTATGAAGAGACCCAGTACTTC.

The rearrangement joins TRBV5-8 to TRBJ1-5; no firm D call. CDR1 and CDR2 (germline): SGHTS, YDEGEE. The CDR3 sequence is 15 residues long. V was clipped by 0 bases and J by 3 bases, with 10 bases between them. This chain's CDR3 is CASSLGFNNNQPQHF. As DNA, the CDR3 is TGTGCCAGCAGCTTGGGATTTAATAACAATCAGCCCCAGCATTTT.

This chain uses TRBV5-1 with TRBJ1-1; the match to TRBD1 covers 8 bases. CDR1 and CDR2 from the germline V gene are SGHRS and YFSETQ. CDR3 size: 16 residues. V trimming: 3 bases; J trimming: 7 bases; junction bases outside the gene matches: 14. The CDR3 coding sequence is TGCGCCAGCAGCTGGGAAACCGGGACAGGAAGGAGTGAAGCTTTCTTT. Encoded protein: CASSWETGTGRSEAFF.

This clone was observed once. The rearrangement links TRBV10-1 to TRBJ2-3; either TRBD1 or TRBD2 may fit D (5 bases each). CDR3 length equals 15 residues. CDR1 and CDR2 (germline): WNHNN, SYGVQD (reference sequence). V dropped 6 bases and J dropped 5 bases, with 18 bases sitting between them. The CDR3 DNA follows: TGCGCCAGCAGGTCCCCGGCAGGGACGGGAGATACGCAGTATTTT. As protein: CASRSPAGTGDTQYF.

J is TRBJ2-7 and V is TRBV14; perhaps TRBD2 as D (5 bases). Germline V gene lookup returns CDR1 SGHDN and CDR2 FVKESK. This CDR3 comprises 15 residues. The V end lost 2 bases, the J end lost 6 bases, and 17 bases lay between the germline ends. CDR3 amino acids: CASSQMTTTFGEQYF. The DNA for the CDR3 is TGTGCCAGCAGCCAAATGACTACCACCTTCGGCGAGCAGTACTTC.

This sequence joins TRBV5-1 and TRBJ2-1; the D gene is possibly TRBD2 (6 bases). This CDR3 region has 15 residues. CDR1 and CDR2 (germline): SGHRS, YFSETQ. With 4 bases removed from V and 2 bases from J, the gap between germline ends came to 13 bases. The DNA of the CDR3 is TGCGCCAGCAGCCCAGCGGAGGGGCCCTACAATGAGCAGTTCTTC. It translates to CASSPAEGPYNEQFF.